This is a list of T cell receptor beta chains from one sample in a study of T-cell memory formation after mild COVID-19. In TCRdb, the 5' RACE reads were re-called with MiXCR into one record per CDR3 protein. In the table there are 250,000 or so distinct CDR3 sequences, under 20% of which are singletons. Sequences were obtained from PBMCs or a T cell subset sorted from them (not recorded which). These receptors were collected from a man in his late teens or twenties who had mild COVID-19 (a few samples of this study predate the infection). Cell type and time point are not known. Both conserved end residues are part of each CDR3. Fields, in order: clone size, D gene, V gene, J gene, CDR3 DNA, CDR3 protein. A D gene is named only where the DNA matches it firmly. Rows may omit the clone size; those that give it use once, few, many or a size class.

-,TRBD2,TRBV12-3/TRBV12-4,TRBJ2-3,TGTGCCAGCAATCTTAGCGGGGGGGGGGCAGATACGCAGTATTTT,CASNLSGGGADTQYF
-,-,TRBV7-2,TRBJ2-5,TGTGCCAGCAGCAACTCACGGGGAGAGACCCAGTACTTC,CASSNSRGETQYF
-,-,TRBV10-3,TRBJ1-4,TGTGCCATCAGTGAGAGGGATAATGAAAAACTGTTTTTT,CAISERDNEKLFF
-,-,TRBV7-9,TRBJ2-3,TGTGCCAGCACCCCGGGACTGCACACAGATACGCAGTATTTT,CASTPGLHTDTQYF
few,-,TRBV5-6,TRBJ2-1,TGTGCCAGCAGCCGTGGACTAGCCACAGGGGGGCAGTTCTTC,CASSRGLATGGQFF
few,TRBD1,TRBV5-1,TRBJ1-1,TGCGCCAGCAGCAAACGGGACAGGGCATGGGGCACTGAAGCTTTCTTT,CASSKRDRAWGTEAFF
-,TRBD1,TRBV6-1,TRBJ1-5,TGTGCCAGCAGTGAGGGGACAGGCGTAAGCAATCAGCCCCAGCATTTT,CASSEGTGVSNQPQHF
few,-,TRBV12-3/TRBV12-4,TRBJ2-1,TGTGCCAGCAGAGTTGCGGGGACGGAAAACCAGTTCTTC,CASRVAGTENQFF
-,TRBD2,TRBV25-1,TRBJ2-5,TGTGCCAGTGCTAGCGGGGGACAAGAGACCCAGTACTTC,CASASGGQETQYF
-,-,TRBV25-1,TRBJ1-1,TGTGCCAGCAGCCCCACGGGAACAGCCGTAGATGGAGACACTGAAGCTTTCTTT,CASSPTGTAVDGDTEAFF
few,TRBD2,TRBV7-8,TRBJ2-3,TGTGCCAGCAGCGCAGAGAGGCTAGCGGGGGATACGCAGTATTTT,CASSAERLAGDTQYF
-,-,TRBV5-1,TRBJ2-7,TGCGCCAGCAGCTTGGACGAAGCCTACGAGCAGTACTTC,CASSLDEAYEQYF
-,TRBD1,TRBV12-3/TRBV12-4,TRBJ1-1,TGTGCCAGCAGGGGGACAGGGGAAGCTTTCTTT,CASRGTGEAFF
few,-,TRBV4-1,TRBJ1-2,TGCGCCAGCAGCCCACCGGACAGTCCCTATGGCTACACCTTC,CASSPPDSPYGYTF
few,TRBD1,TRBV7-2,TRBJ1-1,TGTGCCAGCAGCAGGACAGGGGGCGCAAACACTGAAGCTTTCTTT,CASSRTGGANTEAFF
-,-,TRBV15,TRBJ2-6,TGTGCCACCTGTCCGGGCAGTGGCTCTGGGGCCAACGTCCTGACTTTC,CATCPGSGSGANVLTF
-,-,TRBV6-2/TRBV6-3,TRBJ2-7,TGTGCCAGCAGTCCCCATGAGGAGCAGTACTTC,CASSPHEEQYF
few,-,TRBV7-9,TRBJ1-1,TGTGCCAGCAGCCCGTTCCGGGGTTCGGGCACTGAAGCTTTCTTT,CASSPFRGSGTEAFF
few,-,TRBV28,TRBJ2-4,TGTGCCAGCATGAGAGGGCAGGGCATTCAGTACTTC,CASMRGQGIQYF
few,TRBD1,TRBV6-2/TRBV6-3,TRBJ1-5,TGTGCCAGCAGTTGGACAGGGAGTCAGCCCCAGCATTTT,CASSWTGSQPQHF
few,TRBD2,TRBV5-1,TRBJ2-3,TGCGCCAGCAGTGCGGGGGGCACAGATACGCAGTATTTT,CASSAGGTDTQYF
-,TRBD1,TRBV7-6,TRBJ2-1,TGTGCCAGCAGCTTTCAGGGGGCTGGGAATGAGCAGTTCTTC,CASSFQGAGNEQFF
-,-,TRBV20-1,TRBJ2-7,TGCAGTGCTAGAGATCCACGGGGATCCACGAGCTACGAGCAGTACTTC,CSARDPRGSTSYEQYF
many,-,TRBV7-2,TRBJ1-1,TGTGCCAGCAGCTACCTTCTTAGGGGCGAAGCTTTCTTT,CASSYLLRGEAFF
-,-,TRBV10-3,TRBJ1-5,TGTGCCATCAGTGAGTCGAGGGACCAGCCCCAGCATTTT,CAISESRDQPQHF
-,-,TRBV11-2,TRBJ2-5,TGTGCCAGCAGCTTCGGGACCAGGACCCAGTACTTC,CASSFGTRTQYF
few,-,TRBV6-2/TRBV6-3,TRBJ1-5,TGTGCCAGCAGTTACTGGCAGATCAATCAGCCCCAGCATTTT,CASSYWQINQPQHF
few,TRBD2,TRBV9,TRBJ2-5,TGTGCCAGCAGCTCTGGGACTAGCACTCAAGAGACCCAGTACTTC,CASSSGTSTQETQYF
-,-,TRBV29-1,TRBJ1-5,TGCAGCGCCCAAGATGTAAATCAGCCCCAGCATTTT,CSAQDVNQPQHF
-,TRBD2,TRBV4-3,TRBJ2-1,TGCGCCAGCAGCCAGCCCCTAGCGGGGGGGCCTGAGCAGTTCTTC,CASSQPLAGGPEQFF
-,TRBD2,TRBV19,TRBJ2-1,TGTGCCAGTAATCGGCGGCCTAGCGGGGGTGCCACACGTTCCTACAATGAGCAGTTCTTC,CASNRRPSGGATRSYNEQFF
-,TRBD2,TRBV6-1,TRBJ2-1,TGTGCCAGCAGACTAGCGGGGGGGCCTTTCAATGAGCAGTTCTTC,CASRLAGGPFNEQFF
few,TRBD1,TRBV7-9,TRBJ2-5,TGTGCCAGCAGCTTCTCAAGGACAGGAGGAGAGACCCAGTACTTC,CASSFSRTGGETQYF
few,-,TRBV7-9,TRBJ1-1,TGTGCCAGCAGAGCCCTAAGGGGGGGCACTGAAGCTTTCTTT,CASRALRGGTEAFF
few,-,TRBV6-6,TRBJ2-5,TGTGCCAGCAGTACGGGACCTCTGAGAGAGACCCAGTACTTC,CASSTGPLRETQYF
-,TRBD2,TRBV12-3/TRBV12-4,TRBJ2-5,TGTGCCAGCAGTCCGGGGGGGGGCTCAGGGAAGACCCAGTACTTC,CASSPGGGSGKTQYF
-,-,TRBV6-2/TRBV6-3,TRBJ1-5,TGTGCCAGCAGTTACCTCGAGGGGGCCCAGCATTTT,CASSYLEGAQHF
few,TRBD2,TRBV4-2,TRBJ2-4,TGTGCCAGCAGCCAACCATATCTAGCGGGAGCCAAAAACATTCAGTACTTC,CASSQPYLAGAKNIQYF
few,TRBD1,TRBV11-2,TRBJ1-2,TGTGCCAGCAGCTTAGAACCCCCCCGGGACAGGGAGGTAGACTATGGCTACACCTTC,CASSLEPPRDREVDYGYTF
-,-,TRBV6-5,TRBJ1-2,TGTGCCAGCAGTTACTCGAGGGTCTATGGCTACACCTTC,CASSYSRVYGYTF
-,-,TRBV7-3,TRBJ2-3,TGTGCCAGCAGCGTAGGGGGATTTGGGACAGATACGCAGTATTTT,CASSVGGFGTDTQYF
few,TRBD2,TRBV7-6,TRBJ2-3,TGTGCCAGCAGCCCCAGGATAGCGGGGGGAGGTACAGATACGCAGTATTTT,CASSPRIAGGGTDTQYF
-,TRBD1,TRBV6-2/TRBV6-3,TRBJ2-2,TGTGCCAGCAGCCCCTGGGGAAGGACAGGGAACACCGGGGAGCTGTTTTTT,CASSPWGRTGNTGELFF
once,-,TRBV28,TRBJ1-4,TGTGCCAGCAGTTTCCCCACTACTAATGAAAAACTGTTTTTT,CASSFPTTNEKLFF
few,-,TRBV6-1,TRBJ1-2,TGTGCCAGCAGTGTAATGGGGGACCCTAACTATGGCTACACCTTC,CASSVMGDPNYGYTF